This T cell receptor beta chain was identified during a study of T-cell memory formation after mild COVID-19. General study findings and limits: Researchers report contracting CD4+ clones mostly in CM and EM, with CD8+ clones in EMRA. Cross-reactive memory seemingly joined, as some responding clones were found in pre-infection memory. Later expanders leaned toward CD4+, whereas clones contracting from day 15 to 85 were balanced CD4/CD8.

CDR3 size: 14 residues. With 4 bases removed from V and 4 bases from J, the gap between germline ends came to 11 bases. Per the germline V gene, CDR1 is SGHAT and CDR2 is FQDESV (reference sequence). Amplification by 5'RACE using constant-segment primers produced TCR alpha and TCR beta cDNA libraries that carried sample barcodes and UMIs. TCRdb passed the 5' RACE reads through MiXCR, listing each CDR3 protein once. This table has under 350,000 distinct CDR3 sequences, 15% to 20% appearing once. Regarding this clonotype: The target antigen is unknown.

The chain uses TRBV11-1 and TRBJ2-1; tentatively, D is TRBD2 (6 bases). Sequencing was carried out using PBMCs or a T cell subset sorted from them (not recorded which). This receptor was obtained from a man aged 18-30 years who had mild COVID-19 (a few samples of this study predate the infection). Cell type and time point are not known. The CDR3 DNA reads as TGTGCCAGCAGCTGGGGGGATTTATACAATGAGCAGTTCTTC. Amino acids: CASSWGDLYNEQFF. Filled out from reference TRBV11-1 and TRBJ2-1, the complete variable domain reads EAEVAQSPRYKITEKSQAVAFWCDPISGHATLYWYRQILGQGPELLVQFQDESVVDDSQLPKDRFSAERLKGVDSTLKIQPAELGDSAMYLCASSWGDLYNEQFFGPGTRLTVL.